Shown below are 24 T cell receptor beta chains from a single sample sequenced in a study of T-cell memory formation after mild COVID-19. One entry per CDR3 protein, called by TCRdb with MiXCR from the 5' RACE reads. The sample contains about 350,000 distinct CDR3 sequences, around an eighth of which appear only once. The material sequenced was PBMCs or a T cell subset sorted from them (not recorded which). Receptors originate from a man aged 18 to 35 who had mild COVID-19 (a few samples of this study predate the infection). Cell type and time point are not known.

This clonotype has only a few counts. The chain couples TRBV4-1 to TRBJ2-1; D gene unclear. Germline lookup yields CDR1 MGHRA and CDR2 YSYEKL. CDR3 length: 15 residues. V was cut by 0 bases and J by 9 bases, with 15 bases left in between. CDR3 residues: CASSQDVDGSGEQFF. Here the CDR3 DNA reads TGCGCCAGCAGCCAAGATGTTGACGGGTCGGGTGAGCAGTTCTTC.

A few counts support this clonotype. The chain employs TRBV20-1 and TRBJ2-1; 7 nucleotides align to TRBD2. This CDR3 has 16 residues. Germline V lookup: CDR1 DFQATT, CDR2 SNEGSKA (reference sequence). The J segment lost 2 bases and the V segment lost 0 bases, leaving 7 bases of the junction unmatched. In DNA, the CDR3 is TGCAGTGCTAGAGAGCCGCGAGCGGGAACCTACAATGAGCAGTTCTTC. It translates to CSAREPRAGTYNEQFF.

This clonotype was detected only a few times. This chain connects TRBV7-8 to TRBJ2-7; no clear D gene. Germline CDR1 is SGHVS and CDR2 is FQNEAQ. This CDR3 has 15 amino acids. V was trimmed by 5 bases and J by 6 bases, leaving 20 bases between them. The CDR3 DNA reads as TGTGCCAGCAGCCCTGTAGCATCCGGCGCCCTCGAGCAGTACTTC. Protein product: CASSPVASGALEQYF.

The chain recombines TRBV7-9 with TRBJ2-7; perhaps TRBD2 as D (5 bases). The CDR3 runs 14 residues. The ends were cut back, 7 bases at V and 2 bases at J, with 15 bases in the middle. Germline V CDR1 and CDR2: SEHNR, FQNEAQ (reference sequence). DNA of the CDR3: TGTGCCAGCACGGCGCCAGTGGGAGCCTACGAGCAGTACTTC. Amino acids: CASTAPVGAYEQYF. Complete variable domain (other parts from reference TRBV7-9 and TRBJ2-7): DTGVSQNPRHKITKRGQNVTFRCDPISEHNRLYWYRQTLGQGPEFLTYFQNEAQLEKSRLLSDRFSAERPKGSFSTLEIQRTEQGDSAMYLCASTAPVGAYEQYFGPGTRLTVT.

The genes are TRBV4-2 and TRBJ1-2; D perhaps matches TRBD1 (6 bases). The V and J ends lost 0 bases and 8 bases respectively, with 19 bases between them. The germline V gene has CDR1 LGHNA and CDR2 YNFKEQ. The CDR3 consists of 16 residues. The CDR3 nucleotides read TGTGCCAGCAGCCAAGAGGGGGCCGCAGGGAGTGGAGGCTACACCTTC. Amino acids: CASSQEGAAGSGGYTF.

The sample holds many counts of this clonotype. V is TRBV15 and J is TRBJ2-3; maybe TRBD2 (6 bases). Trimming removed 1 base at V and 2 bases at J, with 10 bases between. CDR3 length equals 15 residues. Germline CDR1 and CDR2: LNHNV and YYDKDF (reference sequence). The CDR3 bases are TGTGCCACCAGCAGAGTTAGCGGTAACACAGATACGCAGTATTTT. Encoded protein: CATSRVSGNTDTQYF.

This chain joins TRBV20-1 and TRBJ2-5, with 8 nucleotides matching TRBD2. The CDR3 covers 13 residues. Unmatched junction bases numbered 3, after V lost 4 bases and J lost 2 bases. CDR1 and CDR2 from the germline V gene are DFQATT and SNEGSKA (reference sequence). The DNA of the CDR3 is TGCAGTGCTATCGGACTAGCTCAAGAGACCCAGTACTTC. Translated: CSAIGLAQETQYF.

The rearrangement links TRBV5-1 to TRBJ1-1, with TRBD1 as a possible D gene (5 bases). Trimming took off 4 bases at V and 4 bases at J, with 17 bases between the two ends. The CDR3 is 15 amino acids. Germline assignment: CDR1 SGHRS and CDR2 YFSETQ. CDR3 in DNA: TGCGCCAGCAGCCCGGCTGCATCAGGGCCCACTGAAGCTTTCTTT. Translated, it gives CASSPAASGPTEAFF.

The chain joins TRBV5-1 to TRBJ2-7; the D is unclear. V was cut by 1 base and J by 6 bases, with 5 bases left in between. This CDR3 is 11 amino acids long. From germline, CDR1 is SGHRS and CDR2 YFSETQ. CDR3 nucleotides: TGCGCCAGCAGCTTGCAGGTCGAGCAGTACGTC. Its translation: CASSLQVEQYV.

The genes are TRBV20-1 and TRBJ2-3; 11 bases are shared with TRBD2. The germline gives CDR1 DFQATT, CDR2 SNEGSKA (reference sequence). This CDR3 is 19 amino acids long. Unmatched junction bases numbered 15, after V lost 2 bases and J lost 2 bases. CDR3 bases: TGCAGTGCTAGACAGCCCCCTGGGGCTAGCGGGGGGTACACAGATACGCAGTATTTT. Amino acid sequence: CSARQPPGASGGYTDTQYF.

This clonotype was seen many times. The chain combines TRBV6-5 with TRBJ1-2; 9 positions match TRBD1. Germline V gives CDR1 MNHEY, CDR2 SVGAGI. After removal of 6 bases from V and 6 bases from J, the junction contained 5 bases not matched to a gene. This CDR3 has 13 amino acids. The CDR3: CASRNRGPDGYTF. For the CDR3, the DNA is TGTGCCAGCAGGAACAGGGGGCCGGATGGCTACACCTTC.

This clonotype was seen a few times. The rearrangement links TRBV6-5 to TRBJ1-2; D is perhaps TRBD1 (5 bases). Germline V CDR1 and CDR2: MNHEY, SVGAGI. There are 13 residues in the CDR3. V gave up 6 bases and J gave up 3 bases, with 11 bases separating them. The CDR3 DNA reads as TGTGCCAGCAGGACAGTGGGTGACTATGGCTACACCTTC. Translated: CASRTVGDYGYTF.

This sequence joins TRBV7-2 and TRBJ2-4; TRBD2 agrees at 11 bases. There are 17 residues in the CDR3. CDR1 is SGHTA, CDR2 FQGNSA, per germline. After removal of 1 base from V and 6 bases from J, the junction contained 8 bases not matched to a gene. CDR3 coding DNA: TGTGCCAGCAGCTTAGGTCTTAGCGGGGGGGCAGGAAACATTCAGTACTTC. Amino acid sequence: CASSLGLSGGAGNIQYF.

This clonotype has more than one count but fewer than ten. The chain links TRBV4-1 to TRBJ1-5, with D unresolved. Germline CDR1 and CDR2: MGHRA and YSYEKL. The V gene lost 1 base and the J gene lost 1 base, with 5 bases spanning the gap. The CDR3 contains 14 residues. The CDR3 DNA sequence: TGCGCCAGCAGCCAAGTATCAAGCAATCAGCCCCAGCATTTT. It codes for CASSQVSSNQPQHF.

The chain has TRBV7-2 and TRBJ1-2; D unresolved. CDR1 is SGHTA and CDR2 is FQGNSA in the germline V gene. V dropped 5 bases and J dropped 3 bases, with 16 bases sitting between them. The CDR3 extends over 15 amino acids. The CDR3 DNA follows: TGTGCCAGCAGCCTACGGACCGGGCACGACTATGGCTACACCTTC. Translation: CASSLRTGHDYGYTF.

This clonotype was detected a few times. CDR3 sequence: CASSLVGQRPDGYGYTF. CDR3 DNA sequence: TGTGCCAGCAGCTTGGTGGGACAGCGACCCGATGGTTATGGCTACACCTTC. The chain recombines TRBV5-6 with TRBJ1-2; 7 nucleotides align to TRBD1. The trim removed 0 bases at V and 5 bases at J, leaving 13 bases unmatched. The CDR3 runs 17 residues. Germline CDR1 and CDR2: SGHDT and YYEEEE. Together with reference TRBV5-6 and TRBJ1-2, the CDR3 gives the full variable domain: DAGVTQSPTHLIKTRGQQVTLRCSPKSGHDTVSWYQQALGQGPQFIFQYYEEEERQRGNFPDRFSGHQFPNYSSELNVNALLLGDSALYLCASSLVGQRPDGYGYTFGSGTRLTVV.

This clonotype has more than one count but fewer than ten. The chain combines TRBV7-2 with TRBJ2-7; 10 nucleotides agree with TRBD1. The V and J ends lost 10 bases and 6 bases, in that order; junction bases with no gene match: 9. Germline CDR1 is SGHTA and CDR2 is FQGNSA. The CDR3 sequence is 13 residues long. The CDR3 here is CATGQGILSEQYF. CDR3 nucleotide sequence: TGTGCCACGGGACAGGGGATTCTAAGCGAGCAGTACTTC.

A few counts support this clonotype. In DNA, the CDR3 is TGTGCCAGCAGCCCAACAAGGACTAGCGGGGGGGAAGAGACCCAGTACTTC. Translated: CASSPTRTSGGEETQYF. The chain combines TRBV28 with TRBJ2-5, with 15 bases fitting TRBD2. Germline assignment: CDR1 MDHEN and CDR2 SYDVKM. Trimming cost V 6 bases and J 3 bases; bases outside gene matches: 8. The CDR3 loop spans 17 amino acids.

This clonotype was counted a few times. The CDR3, as DNA: TGCAGTGTCGCGGGGACTGCCACGGATACGCAGTATTTT. This translates into CSVAGTATDTQYF. V usage is TRBV20-1 and J usage is TRBJ2-3; D might be TRBD2 (6 bases). The ends were cut back, 7 bases at V and 6 bases at J, with 17 bases in the middle. The CDR3 totals 13 residues. The germline gives CDR1 DFQATT, CDR2 SNEGSKA (reference sequence).

V and J are TRBV5-1 and TRBJ2-3; D call uncertain. The CDR3 runs 15 residues. CDR1 is SGHRS, CDR2 YFSETQ, per germline. Trimming stripped 0 bases from V and 0 bases from J, with 8 bases between. The CDR3 nucleotides read TGCGCCAGCAGCTTGGAGGAGACTAGCACAGATACGCAGTATTTT. It codes for CASSLEETSTDTQYF.

The chain is built from TRBV12-3 or TRBV12-4 and TRBJ2-2; possibly TRBD1 for D (6 bases). The CDR3 length is 16 residues. The V and J ends lost 6 bases and 0 bases respectively, with 14 bases between them. The CDR3 reads CASSPQGIANTGELFF. In nucleotides, the CDR3 is TGTGCCAGCAGCCCACAGGGAATCGCGAACACCGGGGAGCTGTTTTTT.

The rearrangement joins TRBV4-1 to TRBJ2-7; possible D gene TRBD2, 5 bases. The CDR3 is 16 residues long. The germline V gene has CDR1 MGHRA and CDR2 YSYEKL. V was clipped by 2 bases and J by 2 bases, with 16 bases between them. For the CDR3, the DNA is TGCGCCAGCAGCCAATATCCGGGCCTCGGGACCTACGAGCAGTACTTC. Amino acids: CASSQYPGLGTYEQYF.

The rearrangement joins TRBV5-5 to TRBJ1-2; D may be TRBD1 (6 bases). Germline-derived CDR1 and CDR2 are SGHKS and YYEKEE (reference sequence). Trimming pared 4 bases from V and 2 bases from J, leaving 18 bases between. The CDR3 covers 16 residues. Here the CDR3 DNA reads TGTGCCAGCAGCCTCCCGGGGGCAGGAGGGAACTATGGCTACACCTTC. It specifies CASSLPGAGGNYGYTF.

This clonotype is a singleton in its sample. V usage is TRBV6-1 and J usage is TRBJ2-5; D may correspond to TRBD1 or TRBD2 (6 bases each). The CDR3 length is 14 residues. V dropped 0 bases and J dropped 9 bases, with 14 bases sitting between them. Germline V lookup: CDR1 MNHNS, CDR2 SASEGT. This CDR3 is CASSEAGSRGAQYF. In nucleotides, the CDR3 is TGTGCCAGCAGTGAAGCAGGCTCAAGGGGGGCCCAGTACTTC.